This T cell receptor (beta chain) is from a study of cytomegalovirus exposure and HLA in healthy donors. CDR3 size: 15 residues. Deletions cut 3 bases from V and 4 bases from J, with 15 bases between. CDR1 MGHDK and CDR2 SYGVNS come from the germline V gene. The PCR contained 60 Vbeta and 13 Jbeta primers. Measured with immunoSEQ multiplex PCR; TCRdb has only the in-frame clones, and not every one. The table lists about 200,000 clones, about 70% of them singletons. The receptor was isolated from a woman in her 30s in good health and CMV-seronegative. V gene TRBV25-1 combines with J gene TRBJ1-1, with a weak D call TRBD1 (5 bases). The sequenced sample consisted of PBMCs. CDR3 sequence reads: CASSDWGGAGTEAFF. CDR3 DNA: TGTGCCAGCAGTGATTGGGGAGGGGCCGGCACTGAAGCTTTCTTT.